This TCR beta chain originates from a study of cytomegalovirus exposure and HLA in healthy donors. The CDR3 runs 15 residues. Trimming removed 5 bases from V and 4 bases from J; junction bases left unmatched: 11. Germline CDR1 and CDR2: SGHRS and YFSETQ. Some clones are missing from TCRdb's copy, which holds only in-frame ones; the method was immunoSEQ multiplex PCR. The sample shows about 150,000 clones, approximately 86% of them seen only once. Sequenced input: PBMCs. This clonotype originated in a man younger than 30 in good health and CMV-seropositive. The chain employs TRBV5-1 and TRBJ2-5; 7 bases are a match to TRBD1. The CDR3 coding sequence is TGCGCCAGCAGACCCGACAGGGTTTCATCAGAGACCCAGTACTTC. Its translation is CASRPDRVSSETQYF.